The 5 T cell receptor beta chains in this list originate from one sample, sequenced in a study of cytomegalovirus exposure and HLA in healthy donors. Primers: 60 Vbeta forward and 13 Jbeta reverse. Profiled with immunoSEQ multiplex PCR; TCRdb holds only in-frame clones, not every one. The sample lists approximately 120,000 clones, around 70% occurring once. The material sequenced was PBMCs. Receptor source: a man between 25 and 39 years old in good health and CMV-seronegative.

The chain is built from TRBV27 and TRBJ1-1; the D gene is possibly TRBD1 (6 bases). This CDR3 is 12 amino acids long. With 4 bases removed from V and 9 bases from J, the gap between germline ends came to 12 bases. Looked up from germline, CDR1 is MNHEY and CDR2 is SMNVEV (reference sequence). The CDR3 sequence: CASSSPDRKAFF. The DNA for the CDR3 is TGTGCCAGCAGTTCACCTGACAGGAAAGCTTTCTTT.

This clone showed up just a few times. The chain combines TRBV19 with TRBJ2-7; 7 bases agree with TRBD1. The germline V gene has CDR1 LNHDA and CDR2 SQIVND (reference sequence). V was pared by 10 bases and J by 5 bases, with 14 bases of the junction left unmatched. This CDR3 has 14 amino acids. The CDR3 region has the DNA TGTGCCACCTCTCAGACAGGGAGTTTCCACGAGCAGTACTTC. Translation: CATSQTGSFHEQYF.

This clone appeared a single time. CDR3: CASSQDYVREDYEQYF. The CDR3 DNA reads TGCGCCAGCAGCCAGGATTACGTGCGGGAGGACTACGAGCAGTACTTC. This rearrangement joins TRBV4-1 to TRBJ2-7, with 8 bases that match TRBD2. The V gene end was trimmed by 3 bases and the J gene end by 3 bases; junction bases not matched to a gene: 10. The V gene's germline CDR1 is MGHRA and CDR2 YSYEKL. The CDR3 sequence is 16 residues long.

This clone is a singleton in its sample. V gene TRBV6-6 combines with J gene TRBJ1-5; maybe TRBD1 (6 bases). Germline loops: CDR1 MNHNY, CDR2 SVGAGI (reference sequence). CDR3 length equals 15 residues. Trimming took off 4 bases at V and 0 bases at J, with 10 bases between the two ends. The CDR3 nucleotides are TGTGCCAGCAGTTTCCAGGGGTATAGCAATCAGCCCCAGCATTTT. Translating it yields CASSFQGYSNQPQHF.

CDR3 amino acids: CASSETSHEQYF. The DNA for the CDR3 is TGTGCCAGCAGTGAGACTAGCCACGAGCAGTACTTC. The chain employs TRBV28 and TRBJ2-7, with 7 bases matching TRBD2. The CDR3 is 12 amino acids. V shed 5 bases, J shed 5 bases, and the junction held 3 bases outside the gene matches. Germline CDR1 MDHEN, CDR2 SYDVKM.